These 6 T cell receptor beta chains share one sample of origin, sequenced in a study of cytomegalovirus exposure and HLA in healthy donors. The PCR made use of 60 Vbeta and 13 Jbeta primers. Profiling relied on immunoSEQ multiplex PCR, and the TCRdb table lists in-frame clones only, not all of them. This table holds just over 200,000 clones, almost 70% found once. The sequencing input was PBMCs. The origin of the receptors is a man aged 40-50 years in good health and CMV-seropositive.

V is TRBV18 and J is TRBJ1-2; D is undetermined. Germline V gene lookup returns CDR1 KGHSH and CDR2 LQKENI. CDR3 length equals 12 residues. V shed 3 bases and J shed 8 bases, with 10 bases lying between them. CDR3 sequence: CASSPDLAGYTF. The CDR3 bases are TGTGCCAGCTCACCTGACTTGGCCGGCTACACCTTC.

V is TRBV19 and J is TRBJ1-5; 11 bases match TRBD1. Trimming cost V 3 bases and J 6 bases; bases outside gene matches: 7. From germline, CDR1 is LNHDA and CDR2 SQIVND (reference sequence). CDR3 size: 16 residues. Written as DNA, the CDR3 is TGTGCCAGTAGTATGTTTTGGACAGGGGGCATTCAGCCCCAGCATTTT. Translated: CASSMFWTGGIQPQHF.

The rearrangement uses TRBV10-2 and TRBJ2-3; TRBD2 might be the D (5 bases). This CDR3 has 14 amino acids. V dropped 3 bases and J dropped 5 bases, with 12 bases sitting between them. CDR1 is WSHSY, CDR2 SAAADI, per germline. The CDR3 reads CASSDVGKGDTQYF. The CDR3 bases are TGCGCCAGCAGTGACGTCGGGAAGGGAGATACGCAGTATTTT.

This chain connects TRBV9 to TRBJ2-7; 7 bases map to TRBD2. The J segment lost 2 bases and the V segment lost 4 bases, leaving 6 bases of the junction unmatched. CDR3 length: 14 residues. Germline V gene sequence: CDR1 SGDLS, CDR2 YYNGEE. The CDR3 sequence: CASSPWGGAYEQYF. In DNA, the CDR3 is TGTGCCAGCAGCCCGTGGGGGGGGGCCTACGAGCAGTACTTC.

The rearrangement uses TRBV11-2 and TRBJ2-1, with 8 nucleotides matching TRBD2. CDR3 length: 14 residues. Germline V gives CDR1 SGHAT, CDR2 FQNNGV. V trimming: 5 bases; J trimming: 9 bases; junction bases outside the gene matches: 9. CDR3 in amino acids: CASSEGVAGSEQFF. The CDR3 coding sequence is TGTGCCAGCAGCGAAGGGGTAGCGGGGTCTGAGCAGTTCTTC.

This clone was seen just once. Other nucleotide sequences in the sample specify the same CDR3. The CDR3 bases are TGTGCCACCAGCAGAGATTTGGGAGCGGAGACCCAGTACTTC. This gives the protein CATSRDLGAETQYF. This chain joins TRBV15 and TRBJ2-5; the D gene is possibly TRBD2 (5 bases). Germline loops: CDR1 LNHNV, CDR2 YYDKDF (reference sequence). With 0 bases removed from V and 5 bases from J, the gap between germline ends came to 10 bases. This CDR3 has 14 amino acids. The full variable domain, its missing parts supplied by reference TRBV15 and TRBJ2-5, is DAMVIQNPRYQVTQFGKPVTLSCSQTLNHNVMYWYQQKSSQAPKLLFHYYDKDFNNEADTPDNFQSRRPNTSFCFLDIRSPGLGDTAMYLCATSRDLGAETQYFGPGTRLLVL.